This TCR beta chain was recorded in a study of regulatory T cells in long-lasting Graves disease. Time point of the sample: newly diagnosed GD, antithyroid drugs for less than 3 months. The TCR library was prepared using RNA isolated from PBMCs. The CDR3 is 15 residues long. The germline V and J ends were trimmed by 5 bases and 2 bases, with 15 bases remaining between them. Both iRepertoire HTBI primers and Arm-PCR of CDR3 regions were used to build the TCR beta libraries. From the multiplex PCR reads, TCRdb called clonotypes with MiXCR, one entry per CDR3 protein. The sample lists 520,000 or so distinct CDR3 sequences; about 12% were seen once. This clonotype was observed at least ten times. The sample was also linked to a second study, of T cells in Graves' hyperthyroidism and ophthalmopathy. From that report: Primed by the HTBI set, a first-round RT-PCR was run on the TCR CDR3.

The chain couples TRBV12-3 or TRBV12-4 to TRBJ1-2, with D tentatively TRBD1 (5 bases). Sequenced material: peripheral blood mononuclear cells (PBMCs), taken at new diagnosis, from a patient treated with antithyroid drugs. The sequence came from a woman aged 25 to 39 with Graves disease. CDR3 protein: CASSPRVAPNYGYTF. The CDR3 nucleotides are TGTGCCAGCAGTCCCAGGGTCGCACCAAACTATGGCTACACCTTC.